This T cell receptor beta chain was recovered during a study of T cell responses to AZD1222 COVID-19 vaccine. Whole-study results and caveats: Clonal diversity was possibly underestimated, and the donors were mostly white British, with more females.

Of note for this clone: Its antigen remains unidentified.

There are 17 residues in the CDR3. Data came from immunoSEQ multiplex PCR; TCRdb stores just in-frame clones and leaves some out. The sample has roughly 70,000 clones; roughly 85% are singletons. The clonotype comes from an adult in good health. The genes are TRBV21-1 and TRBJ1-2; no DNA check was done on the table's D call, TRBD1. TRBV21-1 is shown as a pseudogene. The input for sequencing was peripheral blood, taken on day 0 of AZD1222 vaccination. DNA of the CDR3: TGTGCCAGCAGCAAAGAGAAGGGGACAGGGGGTTTCTATGGCTACACCTTC. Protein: CASSKEKGTGGFYGYTF.